Listed here are 11 T cell receptor beta chains from one sample, sequenced in a study of T cell repertoires in cytomegalovirus infection (dated by TCRdb to the late 2010s). For sequencing, an Illumina HiSeq 1500 was employed. TCRdb handled the public reads itself, with Q25 trimming in fastp and clone calling in MiXCR, and kept productive beta chains. CDR3 protein sequences are deduplicated, and each keeps its most common genes and DNA. This sample comprises approximately 500,000 distinct CDR3 sequences, roughly 34% of them detected only once. The top ten clones comprise roughly 17% of the sample. Interpreted using the paper, the treatment or condition label stands for: in vitro stimulation with specific CMV peptide epitopes to enrich CMV-specific T cells. These receptors have no known antigen. This specimen consisted of cultured PBMCs, obtained from culture after CMV antigen stimulation. The receptor source for this set is a human donor in good health (CMV status not recorded). Some clones in this sample may be carry-over from other donors' samples.

This clonotype was picked up a small number of times. The genes are TRBV19 and TRBJ1-2, with 7 bases that match TRBD1. Germline loops: CDR1 LNHDA, CDR2 SQIVND (reference sequence). There are 13 residues in the CDR3. J was trimmed by 2 bases and V by 8 bases; bases with no gene match: 5. The CDR3 DNA reads as TGTGCCAGTTGCCGGGACAGCAACTATGGCTACACCTTC. Its translation: CASCRDSNYGYTF.

The chain has TRBV19 and TRBJ1-5; D gene uncertain. Germline V CDR1 and CDR2: LNHDA, SQIVND (reference sequence). This CDR3 is 15 amino acids long. V lost 3 bases and J lost 5, with 14 bases in between. This CDR3 reads CASSMSVSNYQPQHF. The CDR3 region has the DNA TGTGCCAGTAGTATGTCGGTCAGCAACTATCAGCCCCAGCATTTT.

This chain links TRBV19 with TRBJ2-7; TRBD1 is a possible D gene (5 bases). V was pared by 2 bases and J by 3 bases, with 14 bases between. The germline V gene encodes CDR1 LNHDA and CDR2 SQIVND (reference sequence). The CDR3 totals 15 residues. The CDR3 coding sequence is TGTGCCAGTAGTATACAGGCAGGGAACCTCTACGAGCAGTACTTC. It is translated as CASSIQAGNLYEQYF.

This clonotype was recorded many times. The chain carries TRBV7-2 and TRBJ1-1; D remains ambiguous. Germline V gene sequence: CDR1 SGHTA, CDR2 FQGNSA. There are 13 residues in the CDR3. Trimming removed 6 bases at V and 0 bases at J, with 8 bases between. DNA of the CDR3: TGTGCCAGCAGAGTGAAGATGAACACTGAAGCTTTCTTT. As protein: CASRVKMNTEAFF.

The chain joins TRBV19 to TRBJ1-1; no clear D gene. The CDR3 covers 13 residues. The germline V gene has CDR1 LNHDA and CDR2 SQIVND (reference sequence). The V gene lost 1 base and the J gene lost 4 bases, with 7 bases spanning the gap. The CDR3 protein is CASSIVEATEAFF. Here the CDR3 DNA reads TGTGCCAGTAGTATAGTAGAGGCCACTGAAGCTTTCTTT.

This clonotype was recorded a few times. The chain joins TRBV11-2 to TRBJ2-1; no clear D gene. This CDR3 is 16 amino acids long. V was pared by 3 bases and J by 8 bases, with 20 bases between. Per germline, CDR1 SGHAT and CDR2 FQNNGV. CDR3 amino acids: CASSFARLAVYYEQFF. The CDR3 DNA reads TGTGCCAGCAGCTTCGCCCGACTCGCGGTATATTATGAGCAGTTCTTC.

The V call is TRBV7-2, the J call TRBJ2-3, with D perhaps being TRBD1 or TRBD2 (5 bases each). Germline CDR1 and CDR2: SGHTA and FQGNSA. There are 14 residues in the CDR3. V shed 5 bases and J shed 6 bases, with 15 bases lying between them. The CDR3 protein is CASSPTGWGDTQYF. In DNA form, the CDR3 reads TGTGCCAGCAGCCCTACCGGTTGGGGGGATACGCAGTATTTT.

This clonotype was seen ten or more times. The DNA for the CDR3 is TGTGCCAGCAGCTTGGGCGAGGGAACTGAAGCTTTCTTT. Translating gives CASSLGEGTEAFF. The V gene is TRBV7-6, the J gene TRBJ1-1; D is ambiguous. Trimming took 3 bases from V and 5 from J, leaving 10 bases between them. Germline CDR1 SGHVS, CDR2 FNYEAQ. This CDR3 is built from 13 residues.

The rearrangement joins TRBV7-2 to TRBJ1-5, with D perhaps TRBD1 (6 bases). CDR3 size: 15 residues. From germline, CDR1 is SGHTA and CDR2 FQGNSA. Trimming left V 1 base short and J 9 bases short, with 16 bases between. The CDR3 is CASSLVVSGTWPQHF. The CDR3 nucleotides are TGTGCCAGCAGCTTAGTTGTCAGTGGGACATGGCCCCAGCATTTT. The complete variable domain, with remaining parts taken from reference TRBV7-2 and TRBJ1-5, reads GAGVSQSPSNKVTEKGKDVELRCDPISGHTALYWYRQSLGQGLEFLIYFQGNSAPDKSGLPSDRFSAERTGGSVSTLTIQRTQQEDSAVYLCASSLVVSGTWPQHFGDGTRLSIL.

The chain combines TRBV6-1 with TRBJ2-1; no clear D. Germline lookup yields CDR1 MNHNS and CDR2 SASEGT. The V gene lost 5 bases and the J gene lost 6 bases, with 14 bases spanning the gap. CDR3 length equals 14 residues. The CDR3 loop reads CASSSDPLGNEQFF. In DNA, the CDR3 is TGTGCCAGCAGTTCAGACCCCCTAGGCAATGAGCAGTTCTTC.

J is TRBJ2-7 and V is TRBV29-1; D remains ambiguous. Germline CDR1 is SQVTM and CDR2 is ANQGSEA. The CDR3 totals 12 residues. Between the trimmed V and J ends, which lost 1 base and 12 bases, there was a span of 16 bases. CDR3 in DNA: TGCAGCGTTGAAGTGTCGGCGTCCGGTACGTACTTC. Its protein product is CSVEVSASGTYF.